This passage covers 30 T cell receptor beta chains from one sample sequenced in a study of neurological immune-mediated disorders (dated by TCRdb to the late 2010s). Libraries were built with 5' RACE. The sequencer listed for this sample is Illumina HiSeq 2500. The public sequencing data were trimmed at Q25 with fastp and processed into clonotypes with MiXCR by TCRdb, which kept only in-frame beta chains. Each entry merges the rows of one CDR3 protein and shows their most common DNA and genes. This sample is represented by about 59,000 distinct CDR3 sequences; over 9.5% of them were singletons. Roughly 10% of the sample goes to the ten largest clones. Material for sequencing was PBMCs. All receptors come from a woman between 55 and 75 years old with HTLV-1-associated myelopathy (HAM/TSP).

This clonotype showed up many times. The rearrangement joins TRBV11-2 to TRBJ1-3, with 9 bases matching TRBD1. From germline, CDR1 is SGHAT and CDR2 FQNNGV. The CDR3 has 15 amino acids. V shed 4 bases, J shed 1 base, and the junction held 2 bases outside the gene matches. The CDR3 coding sequence is TGTGCCAGCAGCTCGGACAGGGGATCTGGAAACACCATATATTTT. Amino acid sequence: CASSSDRGSGNTIYF.

This clonotype was seen many times. This chain links TRBV5-1 with TRBJ2-1, with D hard to call. The germline gives CDR1 SGHRS, CDR2 YFSETQ. With 0 bases removed from V and 7 bases from J, the gap between germline ends came to 5 bases. There are 12 residues in the CDR3. CDR3 region: CASSLVLNEQFF. CDR3 DNA sequence: TGCGCCAGCAGCTTGGTTCTAAATGAGCAGTTCTTC.

This clonotype was observed many times. J is TRBJ2-5 and V is TRBV5-5; 15 bases fit TRBD2. Trimming cost V 4 bases and J 4 bases; bases outside gene matches: 8. This CDR3 spans 17 amino acids. Looked up from germline, CDR1 is SGHKS and CDR2 is YYEKEE (reference sequence). The CDR3 DNA reads as TGTGCCAGCAGCCCAGGGACTAGCGGGGGGTTGGCAGAGACCCAGTACTTC. This codes for CASSPGTSGGLAETQYF.

This clonotype was recorded at least ten times. This chain uses TRBV9 with TRBJ1-6, with 7 bases lining up with TRBD1. This CDR3 comprises 15 residues. Germline lookup yields CDR1 SGDLS and CDR2 YYNGEE. V lost 4 bases to trimming and J lost 7 bases; unmatched junction nucleotides: 8. CDR3 sequence reads: CASSSRQGGNSPLHF. The CDR3 nucleotides read TGTGCCAGCAGCAGCCGACAGGGCGGGAATTCACCCCTCCACTTT.

This clonotype was recorded many times. The V gene is TRBV14, the J gene TRBJ2-1; D tentatively reads TRBD1 or TRBD2 (6 bases each). Trimming shortened V by 4 bases and J by 4 bases, and 14 bases separated the two germline ends. Germline lookup yields CDR1 SGHDN and CDR2 FVKESK. This CDR3 contains 15 residues. CDR3 amino acids: CASSRGGGYYNEQFF. In nucleotides, the CDR3 is TGTGCCAGCAGCCGAGGGGGAGGCTATTACAATGAGCAGTTCTTC.

This clonotype showed up many times. The V gene is TRBV12-3 or TRBV12-4, the J gene TRBJ2-3; D gene unclear. Trimming removed 5 bases from V and 2 bases from J, with 5 bases in between. The CDR3 length is 12 residues. The DNA of the CDR3 is TGTGCCAGCAGTCCCCCCACAGATACGCAGTATTTT. This translates into CASSPPTDTQYF.

This clonotype was recorded at least ten times. The chain employs TRBV20-1 and TRBJ1-6; TRBD1 agrees at 8 bases. Germline lookup yields CDR1 DFQATT and CDR2 SNEGSKA (reference sequence). The CDR3 contains 18 residues. With 0 bases clipped from V and 0 bases from J, the junction kept 7 bases outside the gene matches. The CDR3, as DNA: TGCAGTGCTAGAGATGGCATGACAGGGGACTCCTATAATTCACCCCTCCACTTT. Translating it yields CSARDGMTGDSYNSPLHF.

This clonotype came up many times. V and J are TRBV5-1 and TRBJ1-1; D call uncertain. The germline gives CDR1 SGHRS, CDR2 YFSETQ. The CDR3 has 13 amino acids. V was clipped by 2 bases and J by 2 bases, with 7 bases between them. CDR3 DNA: TGCGCCAGCAGCTTTGGCAGTAACACTGAAGCTTTCTTT. Translating gives CASSFGSNTEAFF.

This clonotype was seen repeatedly, ten times or more. The CDR3 spells CASSRGARNYGYTF. The CDR3 DNA sequence: TGTGCCAGCTCACGGGGTGCCAGGAACTATGGCTACACCTTC. The chain joins TRBV18 to TRBJ1-2, with D unresolved. V dropped 4 bases and J dropped 2 bases, with 11 bases sitting between them. Germline V CDR1 and CDR2: KGHSH, LQKENI. CDR3 size: 14 residues.

This clonotype was seen ten or more times. The rearrangement uses TRBV6-1 and TRBJ1-5; D is unclear. The CDR3 totals 13 residues. Trimming took 5 bases from V and 2 from J, leaving 7 bases between them. CDR1 and CDR2 from the germline V gene are MNHNS and SASEGT. CDR3 protein: CASSITGNQPQHF. The CDR3 DNA sequence: TGTGCCAGCAGTATTACGGGCAATCAGCCCCAGCATTTT.

Many counts were recorded for this clonotype. The rearrangement links TRBV7-2 to TRBJ2-1; a possible D gene is TRBD2 (5 bases). CDR3 length equals 13 residues. With 1 base removed from V and 7 bases from J, the gap between germline ends came to 8 bases. Germline CDR1 reads SGHTA; CDR2 reads FQGNSA. The CDR3 loop reads CASSLDGKNEQFF. CDR3 nucleotides: TGTGCCAGCAGCTTAGACGGGAAAAATGAGCAGTTCTTC.

There are many counts of this clonotype. The chain links TRBV12-3 or TRBV12-4 to TRBJ1-2, with 11 bases that match TRBD1. The V gene end was trimmed by 6 bases and the J gene end by 6 bases; junction bases not matched to a gene: 9. CDR3 size: 15 residues. The chain's CDR3 is CASSLWDRGVDGYTF. The CDR3 nucleotides are TGTGCCAGCAGCCTATGGGACAGGGGGGTAGATGGCTACACCTTC.

The table lists this clonotype with many counts. V gene TRBV12-3 or TRBV12-4 combines with J gene TRBJ1-2, with unresolved D. The CDR3 is 12 amino acids. V shed 1 base and J shed 4 bases, with 4 bases lying between them. CDR3 region: CASSLVRYGYTF. The CDR3 DNA reads as TGTGCCAGCAGTTTAGTGCGCTATGGCTACACCTTC.

This clonotype was seen ten or more times. V usage is TRBV30 and J usage is TRBJ2-7, with 9 bases aligning to TRBD2. Germline loops: CDR1 GTSNPN, CDR2 SVGIG (reference sequence). V trimming: 3 bases; J trimming: 0 bases; junction bases outside the gene matches: 3. CDR3 length equals 14 residues. The CDR3 DNA is TGTGCCTGGAGGATTAGCGGGAGCTCCTACGAGCAGTACTTC. It encodes CAWRISGSSYEQYF. The complete variable domain, with remaining parts taken from reference TRBV30 and TRBJ2-7, reads SQTIHQWPATLVQPVGSPLSLECTVEGTSNPNLYWYRQAAGRGLQLLFYSVGIGQISSEVPQNLSASRPQDRQFILSSKKLLLSDSGFYLCAWRISGSSYEQYFGPGTRLTVT.

The table lists this clonotype with many counts. The V call is TRBV27, the J call TRBJ1-1, with D possibly matching TRBD1 (5 bases). Germline CDR1 reads MNHEY; CDR2 reads SMNVEV (reference sequence). This CDR3 is built from 13 residues. Between the trimmed V and J ends, which lost 5 bases and 3 bases, there was a span of 10 bases. In nucleotides, the CDR3 is TGTGCCAGCAGTCCGGGGGGGTACACTGAAGCTTTCTTT. It translates to CASSPGGYTEAFF.

This clonotype appeared many times. This CDR3 is CASSLREGRNTEAFF. The CDR3, as DNA: TGCGCCAGCAGCTTGCGGGAAGGGCGGAACACTGAAGCTTTCTTT. V usage is TRBV5-1 and J usage is TRBJ1-1; D remains ambiguous. With 1 base removed from V and 1 base from J, the gap between germline ends came to 11 bases. This CDR3 contains 15 residues. Germline CDR1 SGHRS, CDR2 YFSETQ.

This clonotype has at least ten counts. The chain links TRBV20-1 to TRBJ2-7; D gene ambiguous. This CDR3 comprises 13 residues. Germline CDR1 and CDR2: DFQATT and SNEGSKA (reference sequence). The V gene lost 0 bases and the J gene lost 1 base, with 7 bases spanning the gap. The CDR3 coding sequence is TGCAGTGCTAGAGACGGATATTCCTACGAGCAGTACTTC. It specifies CSARDGYSYEQYF.

This clonotype has at least ten counts. The rearrangement links TRBV20-1 to TRBJ2-1; D possibly corresponds to TRBD2 (7 bases). CDR1 and CDR2 (germline): DFQATT, SNEGSKA (reference sequence). Trimming removed 3 bases at V and 8 bases at J, with 17 bases between. This CDR3 region has 14 residues. The CDR3 sequence: CSARGWGGHHEQFF. The CDR3 region has the DNA TGCAGTGCTAGGGGGTGGGGGGGACATCATGAGCAGTTCTTC.

There are many counts of this clonotype. V and J are TRBV5-1 and TRBJ1-1, with D uncertain. Trimming removed 2 bases at V and 3 bases at J, with 8 bases between. Germline V gene sequence: CDR1 SGHRS, CDR2 YFSETQ. CDR3 size: 13 residues. CDR3 residues: CASSFGEDTEAFF. CDR3 coding DNA: TGCGCCAGCAGCTTTGGGGAAGACACTGAAGCTTTCTTT.

With regard to this clonotype: At one end the junction does not follow the germline gene, possibly because of a read error. The V and J genes are TRBV5-1 and TRBJ1-3; 8 bases align to TRBD1. This CDR3 spans 19 amino acids. Germline CDR1 SGHRS, CDR2 YFSETQ. This CDR3 reads CANSLDRAGRVAYEDTIYF. The DNA of the CDR3 is TGCGCCAACAGCTTGGACAGGGCCGGCCGGGTGGCCTACGAGGACACCATATATTTT. Filled out from reference TRBV5-1 and TRBJ1-3, the complete variable domain reads KAGVTQTPRYLIKTRGQQVTLSCSPISGHRSVSWYQQTPGQGLQFLFEYFSETQRNKGNFPGRFSGRQFSNSRSEMNVSTLELGDSALYLCANSLDRAGRVAYEDTIYFGEGSWLTVV.

As regards this clonotype: An end of the junction differs from the germline gene, which may be a read error. The rearrangement joins TRBV3-1 to TRBJ1-1; D unclear. CDR3 length: 13 residues. In germline, CDR1 is LGHDT, CDR2 YNNKEL (reference sequence). In nucleotides, the CDR3 is TGTGCAAGCAGCCAAGAGTGGGGAACTGAAGCTTTCTTT. Residues: CASSQEWGTEAFF.

This clonotype was observed at least ten times. The rearrangement uses TRBV20-1 and TRBJ1-5; D gene uncertain. The CDR3 totals 15 residues. Trimming took off 6 bases at V and 0 bases at J, with 15 bases between the two ends. CDR1 and CDR2 (germline): DFQATT, SNEGSKA (reference sequence). CDR3: CSATPGSHSNQPQHF. The CDR3, as DNA: TGCAGTGCCACGCCAGGCAGTCATAGCAATCAGCCCCAGCATTTT.

V and J are TRBV5-1 and TRBJ2-5; D perhaps matches TRBD1 (6 bases). CDR1 is SGHRS, CDR2 YFSETQ, per germline. The CDR3 is 13 amino acids. The V end lost 3 bases, the J end lost 3 bases, and 9 bases lay between the germline ends. The CDR3 sequence is CASSSQGEETQYF. The DNA for the CDR3 is TGCGCCAGCAGCTCACAGGGAGAAGAGACCCAGTACTTC.

A word on this clonotype: With a much larger clone just one base away, this may be a read error. V gene TRBV12-3 or TRBV12-4 combines with J gene TRBJ1-2, with D unresolved. The CDR3 runs to 15 residues. The CDR3 nucleotides read TGTGCCAACAGTTACCGGCCCAATCAAAGAGATGGCTACACCTTC. Translation gives CANSYRPNQRDGYTF.

In its sample, this clonotype was seen many times. The chain employs TRBV7-9 and TRBJ1-1, with 9 bases identical to TRBD1. The germline V gene has CDR1 SEHNR and CDR2 FQNEAQ (reference sequence). CDR3 length: 15 amino acids. Trimming took 5 bases from V and 2 from J; bases not matched to a gene: 6. The CDR3 DNA follows: TGTGCCAGCAGCCCCGGGACAGGGAGTAACACTGAAGCTTTCTTT. Protein product: CASSPGTGSNTEAFF.

This clonotype was detected many times. J is TRBJ2-3 and V is TRBV7-2, with 13 bases that match TRBD2. The CDR3 runs 15 residues. CDR1 and CDR2 from the germline V gene are SGHTA and FQGNSA. V dropped 5 bases and J dropped 7; count of bases not matched to a gene: 6. CDR3 sequence (DNA): TGTGCCAGCAGCCCTGGACTAGCGGGAGTGAATACGCAGTATTTT. It codes for CASSPGLAGVNTQYF.

This clonotype was detected many times. The chain is built from TRBV20-1 and TRBJ2-3; 13 bases align to TRBD2. V was clipped by 6 bases and J by 4 bases; unmatched bases: 16. The CDR3 extends over 18 amino acids. Germline V gene sequence: CDR1 DFQATT, CDR2 SNEGSKA (reference sequence). The CDR3 bases are TGCAGTGCACCTGAACTAGCGGGAGGGCCGGGTGGCCCAGATACGCAGTATTTT. This codes for CSAPELAGGPGGPDTQYF.

In its sample, this clonotype was seen many times. The chain recombines TRBV7-9 with TRBJ2-1; 11 nucleotides align to TRBD2. V lost 5 bases and J lost 8; bases outside the gene matches: 5. The CDR3 has 14 amino acids. Germline values: CDR1 SEHNR, CDR2 FQNEAQ (reference sequence). As DNA, the CDR3 is TGTGCCAGCAGCCGCCTAGCGGGAGGCGATGAGCAGTTCTTC. Translated: CASSRLAGGDEQFF.

The table lists this clonotype with many counts. The rearrangement links TRBV12-3 or TRBV12-4 to TRBJ2-3; TRBD2 agrees at 13 bases. The V segment lost 5 bases and the J segment 0 bases; nucleotides outside the gene matches: 8. The CDR3 contains 18 residues. CDR3 bases: TGTGCCAGCAGTCTAGTGGGACTAGCGGGGACTAGCACAGATACGCAGTATTTT. This sequence encodes CASSLVGLAGTSTDTQYF.

Ten or more counts support this clonotype. This chain joins TRBV29-1 and TRBJ1-4; TRBD1 might be the D (5 bases). This CDR3 comprises 13 residues. The V end was cut by 7 bases, the J end by 5 bases, with 14 bases between. From germline, CDR1 is SQVTM and CDR2 ANQGSEA. For the CDR3, the DNA is TGCAGCGCCCAACGATCAGGGAATGAAAAACTGTTTTTT. This sequence encodes CSAQRSGNEKLFF.